One and the same sample provided the 6 T cell receptor beta chains below, sequenced in a study of T cell changes during pregnancy in multiple sclerosis. TCRdb's table, derived via immunoSEQ multiplex PCR, lists solely in-frame clones and lacks some. The repertoire holds approximately 130,000 clones, about 93% seen once, with 6.2% in the top ten. Source: peripheral blood, taken before pregnancy. Receptor source: a female donor with multiple sclerosis, enrolled in a pregnancy study.

The CDR3: CASSGRGNYGYTF. The CDR3, as DNA: TGTGCCAGCAGCGGCAGAGGCAACTATGGCTACACCTTC. The chain carries TRBV5-6 and TRBJ1-2; D is undetermined. V lost 4 bases, J lost 2 bases, and 9 bases lay in between. The CDR3 spans 13 residues. Germline lookup yields CDR1 SGHDT and CDR2 YYEEEE.

This chain joins TRBV19 and TRBJ1-2; the match to TRBD1 covers 9 bases. This CDR3 region has 15 residues. V shed 4 bases, J shed 6 bases, and the junction held 9 bases outside the gene matches. CDR1 is LNHDA and CDR2 is SQIVND in the germline V gene (reference sequence). CDR3 nucleotides: TGTGCCAGTAGTAGAAGGACAGGGGATGAGAATGGCTACACCTTC. Translation gives CASSRRTGDENGYTF.

The table lists this clone with a few counts. The rearrangement joins TRBV19 to TRBJ2-5; D is perhaps TRBD2 (5 bases). V lost 5 bases and J lost 1, with 17 bases in between. The CDR3 runs to 16 residues. Per the germline V gene, CDR1 is LNHDA and CDR2 is SQIVND (reference sequence). CDR3 loop: CASSGSRWRAQETQYF. As DNA, the CDR3 is TGTGCCAGTAGTGGTTCGCGGTGGCGGGCCCAAGAGACCCAGTACTTC. Looking up the rest from reference TRBV19 and TRBJ2-5 gives the full variable domain: DGGITQSPKYLFRKEGQNVTLSCEQNLNHDAMYWYRQDPGQGLRLIYYSQIVNDFQKGDIAEGYSVSREKKESFPLTVTSAQKNPTAFYLCASSGSRWRAQETQYFGPGTRLLVL.

The gene calls are TRBV28 and TRBJ1-2; 7 bases fit TRBD1. The V segment lost 5 bases and the J segment 1 base; nucleotides outside the gene matches: 7. CDR1 and CDR2 from the germline V gene are MDHEN and SYDVKM. The CDR3 runs 15 residues. The CDR3 sequence: CASSPRGPGNYGYTF. The CDR3 coding sequence is TGTGCCAGCAGTCCTAGGGGGCCCGGTAACTATGGCTACACCTTC.

The rearrangement links TRBV2 to TRBJ2-7; TRBD2 matches at 11 bases. The V segment lost 7 bases and the J segment 0 bases; nucleotides outside the gene matches: 11. The CDR3 is made up of 17 amino acids. The germline V gene has CDR1 SNHLY and CDR2 FYNNEI. CDR3 sequence: CASMLASGGPNSYEQYF. The CDR3 coding sequence is TGTGCCAGCATGCTGGCTAGCGGGGGGCCCAACTCCTACGAGCAGTACTTC.

This clone has only one observation. The chain combines TRBV11-1 with TRBJ2-2; D uncertain. Germline CDR1 reads SGHAT; CDR2 reads FQDESV (reference sequence). This CDR3 spans 14 amino acids. Trimming removed 5 bases from V and 6 bases from J, with 13 bases in between. CDR3 DNA sequence: TGTGCCAGCAGCCAAGACTCCGTTTCCGGGGAGCTGTTTTTT. The encoded protein is CASSQDSVSGELFF. Supplemented by reference TRBV11-1 and TRBJ2-2, the full variable domain reads EAEVAQSPRYKITEKSQAVAFWCDPISGHATLYWYRQILGQGPELLVQFQDESVVDDSQLPKDRFSAERLKGVDSTLKIQPAELGDSAMYLCASSQDSVSGELFFGEGSRLTVL.